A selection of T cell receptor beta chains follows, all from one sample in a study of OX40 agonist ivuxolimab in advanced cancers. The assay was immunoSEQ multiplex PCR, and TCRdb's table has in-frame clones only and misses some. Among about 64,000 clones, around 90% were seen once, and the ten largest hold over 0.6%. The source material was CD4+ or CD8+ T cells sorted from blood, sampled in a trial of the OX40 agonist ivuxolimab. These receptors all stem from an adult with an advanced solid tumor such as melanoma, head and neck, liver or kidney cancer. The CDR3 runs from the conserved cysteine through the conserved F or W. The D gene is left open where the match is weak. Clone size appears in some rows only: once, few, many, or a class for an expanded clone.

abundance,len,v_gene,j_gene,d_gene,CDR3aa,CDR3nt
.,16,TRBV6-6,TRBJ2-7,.,CASSYGSWVSGGEQYF,TGTGCCAGCAGTTACGGGTCATGGGTTTCTGGAGGCGAGCAGTACTTC
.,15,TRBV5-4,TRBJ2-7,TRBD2,CASSPSSGGAGEQYF,TGTGCCAGCAGCCCCTCTAGCGGGGGGGCGGGAGAGCAGTACTTC
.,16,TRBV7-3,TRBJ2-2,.,CASSPTGHRTTGELFF,TGTGCCAGCAGCCCGACGGGACACCGTACCACCGGGGAGCTGTTTTTT
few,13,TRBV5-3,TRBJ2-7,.,CARSLTAAYEQYF,TGTGCCAGAAGCTTGACAGCAGCCTACGAGCAGTACTTC
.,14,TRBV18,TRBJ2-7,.,CASSRGTDTYEQYF,TGTGCCAGCTCACGCGGGACAGACACGTACGAGCAGTACTTC
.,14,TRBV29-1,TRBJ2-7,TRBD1,CSATGTVSSYEQYF,TGCAGCGCGACCGGGACAGTGAGCTCCTACGAGCAGTACTTC
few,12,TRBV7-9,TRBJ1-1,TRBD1,CASSPGTAEAFF,TGTGCCAGCAGCCCAGGGACAGCTGAAGCTTTCTTT
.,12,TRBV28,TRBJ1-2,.,CASLRASGGYTF,TGTGCCTCCTTACGGGCGTCTGGTGGCTACACCTTC
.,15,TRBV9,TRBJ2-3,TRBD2,CASSPAGEPTDTQYF,TGTGCCAGCAGCCCAGCGGGGGAACCCACAGATACGCAGTATTTT
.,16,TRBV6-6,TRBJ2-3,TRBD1,CASRSRTGTSTDTQYF,TGTGCCAGCAGGTCTCGGACAGGTACTAGCACAGATACGCAGTATTTT
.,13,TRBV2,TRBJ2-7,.,CASRKEGVYEQYF,TGTGCCAGCAGGAAGGAGGGAGTCTACGAGCAGTACTTC
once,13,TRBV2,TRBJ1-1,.,CASSEPGKHEAFF,TGTGCCAGCAGTGAACCTGGAAAACATGAAGCTTTCTTT
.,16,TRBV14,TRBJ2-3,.,CASSHLTGGPPDTQYF,TGTGCCAGCAGCCACTTAACGGGGGGCCCCCCAGATACGCAGTATTTT
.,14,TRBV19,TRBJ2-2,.,CASSGGRVTGELFF,TGTGCCAGTAGTGGGGGCCGGGTCACCGGGGAGCTGTTTTTT
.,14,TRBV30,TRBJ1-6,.,CAWSRKEYNSPLHF,TGTGCCTGGAGTAGGAAGGAGTACAATTCACCCCTCCACTTT
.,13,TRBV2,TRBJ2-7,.,CASMTGPSYEQYF,TGTGCCAGCATGACAGGTCCATCCTACGAGCAGTACTTC
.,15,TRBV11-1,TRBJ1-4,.,CASSFAPGSNEKLFF,TGTGCCAGCAGCTTCGCCCCAGGATCTAATGAAAAACTGTTTTTT
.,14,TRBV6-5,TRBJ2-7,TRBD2,CASSPGGTSHEQYF,TGTGCCAGCAGTCCAGGCGGGACTAGCCACGAGCAGTACTTC
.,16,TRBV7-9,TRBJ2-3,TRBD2,CASSPGGAESTDTQYF,TGTGCCAGCAGCCCGGGAGGAGCGGAGAGCACAGATACGCAGTATTTT
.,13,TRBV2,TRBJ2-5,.,CASSTIVQETQYF,TGTGCCAGCAGCACGATCGTCCAAGAGACCCAGTACTTC
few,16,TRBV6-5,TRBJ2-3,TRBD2,CASSYRGLAARDTQYF,TGTGCCAGCAGTTACCGGGGACTAGCGGCCAGGGATACGCAGTATTTT
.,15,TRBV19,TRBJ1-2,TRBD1,CASSSWGGGADGYTF,TGTGCCAGTAGCTCATGGGGAGGGGGCGCGGATGGCTACACCTTC
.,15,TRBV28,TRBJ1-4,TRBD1,CASSSMTGEGEKLFF,TGTGCCAGCAGTTCCATGACAGGGGAGGGCGAAAAACTGTTTTTT
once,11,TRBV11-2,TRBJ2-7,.,CASSLYQQQYF,TGTGCCAGCAGCTTATACCAGCAGCAGTACTTC
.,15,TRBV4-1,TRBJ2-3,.,CASSPGPRLRDTQYF,TGCGCCAGCAGCCCCGGACCTAGACTTCGAGATACGCAGTATTTT
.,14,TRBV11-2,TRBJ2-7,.,CASSPSGQIYEQYF,TGTGCCAGCAGCCCGAGTGGCCAGATCTACGAGCAGTACTTC
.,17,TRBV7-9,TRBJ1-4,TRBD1,CASSLGWTGPTNEKLFF,TGTGCCAGCAGCTTAGGATGGACAGGGCCAACTAATGAAAAACTGTTTTTT
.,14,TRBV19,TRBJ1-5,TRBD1,CATSGTGGVEPQHF,TGTGCCACTTCAGGGACAGGGGGCGTAGAGCCCCAGCATTTT
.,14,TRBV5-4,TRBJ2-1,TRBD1,CASSLRTGVNEQFF,TGTGCCAGCAGCTTGAGGACAGGGGTTAATGAGCAGTTCTTC
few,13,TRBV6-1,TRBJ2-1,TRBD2,CASSRTSVLLQFF,TGTGCCAGCAGTAGGACTAGCGTTCTCCTCCAGTTCTTC
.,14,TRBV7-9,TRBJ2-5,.,CASSPWGGQETQYF,TGTGCCAGCAGCCCTTGGGGAGGTCAAGAGACCCAGTACTTC
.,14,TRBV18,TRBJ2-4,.,CASSPGVAKNIQYF,TGTGCCAGCTCACCCGGGGTAGCCAAAAACATTCAGTACTTC
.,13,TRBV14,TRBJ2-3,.,CASSRQRTDTQYF,TGTGCCAGCAGCCGCCAAAGGACAGATACGCAGTATTTT
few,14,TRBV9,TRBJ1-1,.,CASSAQGGGTEAFF,TGTGCCAGCAGCGCCCAGGGTGGGGGCACTGAAGCTTTCTTT
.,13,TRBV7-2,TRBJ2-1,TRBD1,CASSPDRVREQFF,TGTGCCAGCAGTCCTGACAGGGTAAGGGAGCAGTTCTTC
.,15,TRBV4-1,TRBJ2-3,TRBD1,CASSQDGTGADTQYF,TGCGCCAGCAGCCAAGATGGGACAGGGGCAGATACGCAGTATTTT
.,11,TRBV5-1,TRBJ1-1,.,CASVGGTEAFF,TGCGCCAGCGTGGGCGGTACTGAAGCTTTCTTT
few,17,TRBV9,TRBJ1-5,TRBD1,CASSSGQGLYSNQPQHF,TGTGCCAGCAGCTCCGGACAGGGACTTTATAGCAATCAGCCCCAGCATTTT
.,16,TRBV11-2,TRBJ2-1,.,CASSRDPATSAPQQFF,TGTGCCAGCAGCAGAGACCCCGCGACTAGTGCCCCCCAGCAGTTCTTC
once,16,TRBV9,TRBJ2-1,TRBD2,CASSPFGREASDEQFF,TGTGCCAGCAGTCCGTTTGGGCGGGAGGCTTCGGATGAGCAGTTCTTC
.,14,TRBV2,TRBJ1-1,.,CASSERRIGTEAFF,TGTGCCAGCAGTGAAAGACGGATCGGGACTGAAGCTTTCTTT
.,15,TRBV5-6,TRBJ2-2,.,CASSLGFPNTGELFF,TGTGCCAGCAGCTTGGGGTTTCCGAACACCGGGGAGCTGTTTTTT
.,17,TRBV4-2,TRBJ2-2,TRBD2,CASSQDLGGKNTGELFF,TGTGCCAGCAGCCAAGATCTCGGGGGGAAGAACACCGGGGAGCTGTTTTTT
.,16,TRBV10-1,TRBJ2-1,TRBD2,CASTPSRLAGHNEQFF,TGCGCCAGCACCCCGTCCCGACTAGCGGGTCACAATGAGCAGTTCTTC
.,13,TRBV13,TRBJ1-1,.,CASLGGLNTEAFF,TGTGCCAGCCTCGGGGGGCTGAACACTGAAGCTTTCTTT
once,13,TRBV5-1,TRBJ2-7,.,CASSSNAQVEQYF,TGCGCCAGCAGCTCTAACGCGCAGGTCGAGCAGTACTTC
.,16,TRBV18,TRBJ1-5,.,CASSRGHTISNQPQHF,TGTGCCAGCTCGCGGGGGCACACAATAAGCAATCAGCCCCAGCATTTT
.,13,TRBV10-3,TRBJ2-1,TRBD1,CAIMDREYNEQFF,TGTGCCATCATGGACAGGGAATACAATGAGCAGTTCTTC
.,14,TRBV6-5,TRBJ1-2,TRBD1,CASTSGDREGGYTF,TGTGCCAGCACCTCGGGGGACAGGGAAGGAGGCTACACCTTC
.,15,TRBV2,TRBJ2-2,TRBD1,CASSLDRGNTGELFF,TGTGCCAGCAGTTTGGACAGGGGGAACACCGGGGAGCTGTTTTTT
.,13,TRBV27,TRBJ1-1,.,CASSLSGYSEAFF,TGTGCCAGCAGTTTATCCGGGTACAGTGAAGCTTTCTTT
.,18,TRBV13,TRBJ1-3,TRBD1,CASSQRTGGDYSGNTIYF,TGTGCCAGCAGCCAAAGGACAGGGGGGGACTACTCTGGAAACACCATATATTTT
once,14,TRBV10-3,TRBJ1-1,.,CAISQGFMNTEAFF,TGTGCCATCAGTCAGGGATTCATGAACACTGAAGCTTTCTTT
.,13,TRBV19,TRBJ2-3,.,CASSIEHADTQYF,TGTGCCAGTAGTATAGAGCATGCAGATACGCAGTATTTT
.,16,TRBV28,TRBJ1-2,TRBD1,CASSLSLGGQAYGYTF,TGTGCCAGCAGTTTATCACTGGGGGGACAGGCGTATGGCTACACCTTC
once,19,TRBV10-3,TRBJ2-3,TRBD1,CAISESGWGRGQSADTQYF,TGTGCCATCAGTGAGTCCGGGTGGGGCAGGGGGCAGTCCGCAGATACGCAGTATTTT
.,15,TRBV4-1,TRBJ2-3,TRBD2,CASSRLAGVADTQYF,TGCGCCAGCAGCCGACTAGCGGGAGTGGCAGATACGCAGTATTTT
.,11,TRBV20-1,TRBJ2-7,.,CSAKAKNEQYF,TGCAGTGCTAAGGCGAAAAACGAGCAGTACTTC
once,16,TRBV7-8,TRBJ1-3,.,CASSPMGGTSGNTIYF,TGTGCCAGCAGCCCTATGGGGGGAACCTCTGGAAACACCATATATTTT
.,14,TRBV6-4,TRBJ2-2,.,CASSDLENTGELFF,TGTGCCAGCAGTGACTTAGAGAACACCGGGGAGCTGTTTTTT